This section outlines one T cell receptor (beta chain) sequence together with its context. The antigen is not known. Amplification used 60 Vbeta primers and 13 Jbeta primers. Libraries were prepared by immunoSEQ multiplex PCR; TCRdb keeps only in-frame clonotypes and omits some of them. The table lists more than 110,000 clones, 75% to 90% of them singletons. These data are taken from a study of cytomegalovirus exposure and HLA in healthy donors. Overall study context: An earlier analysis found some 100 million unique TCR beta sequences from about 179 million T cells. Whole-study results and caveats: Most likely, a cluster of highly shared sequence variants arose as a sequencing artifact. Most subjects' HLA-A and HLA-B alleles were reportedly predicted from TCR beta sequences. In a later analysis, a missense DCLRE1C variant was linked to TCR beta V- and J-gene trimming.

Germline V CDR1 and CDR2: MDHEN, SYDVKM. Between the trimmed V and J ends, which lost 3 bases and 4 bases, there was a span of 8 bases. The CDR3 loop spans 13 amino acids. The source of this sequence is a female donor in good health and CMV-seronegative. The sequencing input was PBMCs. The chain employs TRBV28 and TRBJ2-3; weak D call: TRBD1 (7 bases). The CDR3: CASSFRGADTQYF. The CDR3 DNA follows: TGTGCCAGCAGTTTCAGGGGGGCAGATACGCAGTATTTT. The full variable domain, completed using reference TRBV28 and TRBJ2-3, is DVKVTQSSRYLVKRTGEKVFLECVQDMDHENMFWYRQDPGLGLRLIYFSYDVKMKEKGDIPEGYSVSREKKERFSLILESASTNQTSMYLCASSFRGADTQYFGPGTRLTVL.